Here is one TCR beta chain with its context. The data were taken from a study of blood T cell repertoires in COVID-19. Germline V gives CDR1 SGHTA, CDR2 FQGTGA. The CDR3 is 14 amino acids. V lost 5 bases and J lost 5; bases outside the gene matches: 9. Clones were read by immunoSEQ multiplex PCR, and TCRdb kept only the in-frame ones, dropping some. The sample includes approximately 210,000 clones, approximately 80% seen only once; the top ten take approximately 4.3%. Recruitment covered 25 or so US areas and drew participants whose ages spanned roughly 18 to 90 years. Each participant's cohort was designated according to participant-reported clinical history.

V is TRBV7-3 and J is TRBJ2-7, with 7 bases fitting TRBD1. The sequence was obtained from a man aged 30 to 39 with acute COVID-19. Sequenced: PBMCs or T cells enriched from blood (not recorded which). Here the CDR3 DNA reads TGTGCCAGCAGCCCTACAGGGGAGTTCGACGAGCAGTACTTC. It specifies CASSPTGEFDEQYF.